The 26 T cell receptor beta chains below were found in one sample sequenced in a study of regulatory T cells in long-lasting Graves disease. The authors built TCR beta libraries using iRepertoire HTBI primers and Arm-PCR of CDR3 regions. TCRdb reprocessed the multiplex PCR reads with MiXCR, giving one entry per CDR3 protein. The top ten hold approximately 20% of the sample, which has 680,000 or so distinct CDR3 sequences, roughly 15% seen once. Regarding time point: newly diagnosed GD, antithyroid drugs for less than 3 months. Following extraction of RNA from PBMCs, that RNA was used to make the TCR library. These records were also assigned to another study, of T cells in Graves' hyperthyroidism and ophthalmopathy.

The sequencing used peripheral blood mononuclear cells (PBMCs), collected at new diagnosis, from a patient treated with antithyroid drugs. The receptors shown here come from a woman aged 25 to 39 with Graves disease.

In this sample, this clonotype turned up many times. The gene calls are TRBV28 and TRBJ2-1, with 10 bases fitting TRBD1. The CDR3 covers 17 residues. After removal of 5 bases from V and 7 bases from J, the junction contained 14 bases not matched to a gene. Germline loops: CDR1 MDHEN, CDR2 SYDVKM. CDR3 DNA: TGTGCCAGCAGTCCCATTTTTGGGACAGGGGATTTAAATGAGCAGTTCTTC. Translating it yields CASSPIFGTGDLNEQFF.

For this clonotype: In this CDR3 the conserved last residue, phenylalanine or tryptophan, is missing, so a read error is likely. V is TRBV28 and J is TRBJ1-4; D ambiguous. The CDR3 totals 14 residues. V lost 9 bases to trimming and J lost 4 bases, with 15 bases between them. Germline loops: CDR1 MDHEN, CDR2 SYDVKM. Here the CDR3 reads CASGRLRDNEKLFL. The CDR3 DNA sequence: TGTGCCAGTGGTCGGCTAAGGGATAATGAAAAACTGTTTCTT.

This clonotype appeared many times. The chain employs TRBV7-2 and TRBJ2-1; tentative D call: TRBD2 (5 bases). The CDR3 loop spans 14 amino acids. Trimming took off 3 bases at V and 4 bases at J, with 10 bases between the two ends. The V gene's germline CDR1 is SGHTA and CDR2 FQGNSA. The CDR3 bases are TGTGCCAGCAGCTTTACCCCGGGATACAATGAGCAGTTCTTC. As protein: CASSFTPGYNEQFF.

This clonotype was counted ten times or more. The CDR3 spells CASSEDVGTVTGYTF. The CDR3 DNA reads as TGTGCCAGCAGTGAAGACGTCGGGACAGTCACAGGCTACACCTTC. The V gene is TRBV6-1, the J gene TRBJ1-2; 7 bases map to TRBD1. This CDR3 spans 15 amino acids. The V gene end was trimmed by 1 base and the J gene end by 8 bases; junction bases not matched to a gene: 10. Germline values: CDR1 MNHNS, CDR2 SASEGT.

The rearrangement uses TRBV5-1 and TRBJ2-2, with D maybe TRBD1 (6 bases). CDR3 length: 17 amino acids. Between the trimmed V and J ends, which lost 0 bases and 2 bases, there was a span of 14 bases. CDR1 is SGHRS, CDR2 YFSETQ, per germline. For the CDR3, the DNA is TGCGCCAGCAGCTTGGCCGAAAGGACAGATAACACCGGGGAGCTGTTTTTT. Its protein is CASSLAERTDNTGELFF.

This clonotype was counted at least ten times. The gene calls are TRBV29-1 and TRBJ1-1; TRBD1 matches 9 bases. The CDR3 runs to 16 residues. J gave up 2 bases and V 7 bases, and 14 bases lay outside the gene matches. Germline lookup yields CDR1 SQVTM and CDR2 ANQGSEA. The CDR3 sequence is CSGFNLPGQGNTEAFF. The CDR3 DNA sequence: TGCAGCGGCTTCAACCTTCCGGGACAGGGAAACACTGAAGCTTTCTTT.

This clonotype showed up many times. CDR3 in amino acids: CASSDRGGDTEAFF. As DNA, the CDR3 is TGTGCCAGCAGTGACAGGGGAGGGGACACTGAAGCTTTCTTT. The genes are TRBV6-1 and TRBJ1-1, with D maybe TRBD1 (6 bases). V dropped 3 bases and J dropped 3 bases, with 11 bases sitting between them. Germline CDR1 reads MNHNS; CDR2 reads SASEGT. CDR3 length: 14 amino acids.

J is TRBJ1-5 and V is TRBV5-6; D may be TRBD1 (5 bases). The CDR3 extends over 13 amino acids. V lost 4 bases and J 6 bases, leaving 11 bases between the germline ends. Germline V CDR1 and CDR2: SGHDT, YYEEEE. The CDR3 nucleotides read TGTGCCAGCAGCGCCGGGGGAGGTCAGCCCCAGCATTTT. Translation: CASSAGGGQPQHF. The whole variable domain, remainder taken from reference TRBV5-6 and TRBJ1-5, is DAGVTQSPTHLIKTRGQQVTLRCSPKSGHDTVSWYQQALGQGPQFIFQYYEEEERQRGNFPDRFSGHQFPNYSSELNVNALLLGDSALYLCASSAGGGQPQHFGDGTRLSIL.

This clonotype was recorded many times. The chain links TRBV12-3 or TRBV12-4 to TRBJ2-2; D is perhaps TRBD1 (6 bases). V was trimmed by 1 base and J by 0 bases, leaving 9 bases between them. The CDR3 sequence is 16 residues long. The CDR3 loop reads CASSLGRTANTGELFF. CDR3 coding DNA: TGTGCCAGCAGTTTAGGTCGGACAGCGAACACCGGGGAGCTGTTTTTT.

A few counts support this clonotype. The chain carries TRBV4-2 and TRBJ2-2, with TRBD2 matching over 9 bases. Germline CDR1 and CDR2: LGHNA and YNFKEQ. V shed 4 bases, J shed 6 bases, and the junction held 9 bases outside the gene matches. This CDR3 has 16 amino acids. The CDR3 coding sequence is TGTGCCAGCAGCCCCATCCCGGGACTAGCAGCCGGGGAGCTGTTTTTT. It specifies CASSPIPGLAAGELFF.

This chain links TRBV14 with TRBJ1-6, with 8 bases aligning to TRBD1. The V and J ends lost 4 bases and 0 bases, in that order; junction bases with no gene match: 5. From germline, CDR1 is SGHDN and CDR2 FVKESK. The CDR3 is made up of 17 amino acids. This CDR3 reads CASSRQGRSSYNSPLHF. CDR3 nucleotide sequence: TGTGCCAGCAGCCGACAGGGGAGGAGCTCCTATAATTCACCCCTCCACTTT.

At least ten counts were recorded for this clonotype. The gene calls are TRBV24-1 and TRBJ1-5; TRBD1 agrees at 8 bases. This CDR3 is built from 17 residues. V lost 4 bases to trimming and J lost 0 bases; unmatched junction nucleotides: 7. CDR1 and CDR2 from the germline V gene are KGHDR and SFDVKD. This chain's CDR3 is CATSEAGTGYSNQPQHF. In DNA, the CDR3 is TGTGCCACCAGTGAAGCCGGGACAGGCTATAGCAATCAGCCCCAGCATTTT.

This clonotype was counted at least ten times. The chain combines TRBV11-2 with TRBJ2-1; D not resolved. This CDR3 is 12 amino acids long. Trimming took 1 base from V and 9 from J, leaving 7 bases between them. Germline V gene lookup returns CDR1 SGHAT and CDR2 FQNNGV. For the CDR3, the DNA is TGTGCCAGCAGCTTAGCACGGACTGAGCAGTTCTTC. Translating gives CASSLARTEQFF.

This clonotype was counted many times. This sequence joins TRBV7-2 and TRBJ2-5, with 7 bases fitting TRBD2. Germline V CDR1 and CDR2: SGHTA, FQGNSA. CDR3 length: 14 residues. Trimming cost V 4 bases and J 4 bases; bases outside gene matches: 6. Here the CDR3 DNA reads TGTGCCAGCAGCTCTAGGGACTACCGAGAGACCCAGTACTTC. It codes for CASSSRDYRETQYF.

This clonotype was recorded at least ten times. V is TRBV7-2 and J is TRBJ1-2; the match to TRBD1 covers 11 bases. Germline values: CDR1 SGHTA, CDR2 FQGNSA. Trimming cost V 6 bases and J 5 bases; bases outside gene matches: 5. The CDR3 runs 14 residues. The CDR3 bases are TGTGCCAGCAGTAGGACAGGGGGCGAATATGGCTACACCTTC. Amino acids: CASSRTGGEYGYTF.

This clonotype was observed a handful of times. The J gene is TRBJ1-6, the V gene TRBV7-2, with 8 bases identical to TRBD1. CDR1 and CDR2 (germline): SGHTA, FQGNSA. The CDR3 spans 16 residues. After removal of 3 bases from V and 8 bases from J, the junction contained 9 bases not matched to a gene. The DNA of the CDR3 is TGTGCCAGCAGCTTCAAGCCAGGGGGCGCGTATTCACCCCTCCACTTT. As protein: CASSFKPGGAYSPLHF.

This clonotype has at least ten counts. The rearrangement joins TRBV28 to TRBJ2-4; 8 bases fit TRBD2. Per germline, CDR1 MDHEN and CDR2 SYDVKM. This CDR3 comprises 15 residues. V lost 6 bases and J lost 7; bases outside the gene matches: 11. The CDR3 loop is CASSSGGPLRNIQYF. CDR3 sequence (DNA): TGTGCCAGCAGCTCGGGAGGGCCACTGAGGAACATTCAGTACTTC.

Worth noting for this clonotype: One end of the junction varies from germline; a read error may be responsible. The V and J genes are TRBV6-1 and TRBJ2-1; D unclear. The CDR3 length is 12 residues. CDR1 and CDR2 (germline): MNHNS, SASEGT. This chain's CDR3 is CASSDSTNEQSF. CDR3 bases: TGTGCCAGCAGTGACTCTACCAATGAGCAGTCCTTC.

At least ten counts were recorded for this clonotype. V usage is TRBV6-2 or TRBV6-3 and J usage is TRBJ2-7, with D maybe TRBD2 (6 bases). The CDR3 covers 14 residues. Trimming pared 7 bases from V and 0 bases from J, leaving 13 bases between. The germline V gene encodes CDR1 MNHEY and CDR2 SVGEGT. The CDR3 reads CASKPGLASYEQYF. For the CDR3, the DNA is TGTGCCAGCAAACCGGGACTGGCCTCCTACGAGCAGTACTTC.

J is TRBJ2-3 and V is TRBV18; unclear D gene. Germline CDR1 reads KGHSH; CDR2 reads LQKENI. V was pared by 5 bases and J by 1 base, with 13 bases between. This CDR3 has 15 amino acids. The CDR3 here is CASSFTYLGTDTQYF. The CDR3 DNA is TGTGCCAGCTCATTCACGTATCTTGGCACAGATACGCAGTATTTT.

This clonotype was recorded a few times. The chain recombines TRBV5-1 with TRBJ1-2, with 7 positions matching TRBD1. Germline loops: CDR1 SGHRS, CDR2 YFSETQ. With V trimmed by 2 bases and J by 5 bases, 6 bases remained unmatched. The CDR3 has 14 amino acids. The CDR3 is CASSLTGTEYGYTF. As DNA, the CDR3 is TGCGCCAGCAGCTTAACCGGGACAGAGTATGGCTACACCTTC.

This clonotype was seen more than once but under ten times. One junction end does not reproduce the germline sequence, and a read error may be involved. V usage is TRBV12-3 or TRBV12-4 and J usage is TRBJ1-2, with D possibly matching TRBD1 (6 bases). The CDR3 is 13 residues long. The CDR3 DNA sequence: TGTGCTAGCACTATGGACAGAAAGTATGGCCACACCTTC. Translation gives CASTMDRKYGHTF.

This clonotype occurred many times. The V gene is TRBV29-1, the J gene TRBJ1-2, with a possible D match to TRBD1 (6 bases). The CDR3 has 11 amino acids. The V end lost 6 bases, the J end lost 7 bases, and 12 bases lay between the germline ends. The germline V gene encodes CDR1 SQVTM and CDR2 ANQGSEA. The CDR3 nucleotides read TGCAGCGTGAGGGGGGGGGTTGGCTACACCTTC. Its translation is CSVRGGVGYTF. The entire variable domain, with the rest obtained from reference TRBV29-1 and TRBJ1-2, is as follows: SAVISQKPSRDICQRGTSLTIQCQVDSQVTMMFWYRQQPGQSLTLIATANQGSEATYESGFVIDKFPISRPNLTFSTLTVSNMSPEDSSIYLCSVRGGVGYTFGSGTRLTVV.

This clonotype was seen many times. The chain joins TRBV20-1 to TRBJ2-3; 8 nucleotides agree with TRBD2. The germline CDR1 and CDR2 sequences are DFQATT and SNEGSKA (reference sequence). CDR3 length equals 12 residues. V lost 7 bases and J lost 4; bases outside the gene matches: 4. For the CDR3, the DNA is TGCAGTGAAAGCGGGAGCGCAGATACGCAGTATTTT. This codes for CSESGSADTQYF.

This clonotype was counted a few times. This chain uses TRBV28 with TRBJ1-2; D unresolved. Trimming removed 1 base from V and 5 bases from J, with 14 bases in between. This CDR3 region has 15 residues. Germline CDR1 MDHEN, CDR2 SYDVKM. CDR3 DNA: TGTGCCAGCAGTTTATTCCCCATCGACCGATATGGCTACACCTTC. Encoded protein: CASSLFPIDRYGYTF.

This clonotype has only a few counts. In DNA, the CDR3 is TGCAGCGTTGATGAGACTAGCGGGAGAACTTGGTATTTT. Protein: CSVDETSGRTWYF. V usage is TRBV29-1 and J usage is TRBJ2-3, with 12 bases aligning to TRBD2. The CDR3 contains 13 residues. CDR1 and CDR2 from the germline V gene are SQVTM and ANQGSEA. The trim removed 3 bases at V and 14 bases at J, leaving 9 bases unmatched.